A single sample is the source of the 9 T cell receptor beta chains below, sequenced in a study of technical replicates of blood from several donors. Using immunoSEQ multiplex PCR, the repertoire was profiled, and TCRdb retains in-frame clones only, with some absent. The sample includes around 93,000 clones, roughly 95% of them seen just once. The sample comprised T cells isolated from PBMCs. The source is a human donor in good health.

This chain uses TRBV7-8 with TRBJ2-5, with a tentative D call TRBD1 (8 bases). Deletions cut 0 bases from V and 5 bases from J, with 16 bases between. The germline V gene has CDR1 SGHVS and CDR2 FQNEAQ. This CDR3 region has 16 residues. CDR3 in amino acids: CASSLAETGEGETQYF. CDR3 in DNA: TGTGCCAGCAGCTTAGCTGAGACAGGGGAGGGGGAGACCCAGTACTTC. Together with reference TRBV7-8 and TRBJ2-5, the CDR3 gives the full variable domain: GAGVSQSPRYKVAKRGQDVALRCDPISGHVSLFWYQQALGQGPEFLTYFQNEAQLDKSGLPSDRFFAERPEGSVSTLKIQRTQQEDSAVYLCASSLAETGEGETQYFGPGTRLLVL.

This sequence joins TRBV6-5 and TRBJ2-2; D possibly corresponds to TRBD2 (7 bases). The V end was cut by 3 bases, the J end by 3 bases, with 14 bases between. Per germline, CDR1 MNHEY and CDR2 SVGAGI. This CDR3 contains 16 residues. The CDR3 loop is CASSYTAGHYTGELFF. CDR3 in DNA: TGTGCCAGCAGTTATACAGCGGGACACTACACCGGGGAGCTGTTTTTT.

The V and J genes are TRBV28 and TRBJ1-1; D possibly corresponds to TRBD1 (6 bases). Germline CDR1 and CDR2: MDHEN and SYDVKM. Trimming shortened V by 5 bases and J by 5 bases, and 18 bases separated the two germline ends. The length of the CDR3 is 15 residues. The CDR3 here is CASSIQQGSGTEAFF. The CDR3 DNA is TGTGCCAGCAGTATTCAACAGGGATCCGGGACTGAAGCTTTCTTT.

The chain links TRBV6-4 to TRBJ2-3, with D perhaps matching TRBD1 (5 bases). Trimming cost V 3 bases and J 5 bases, with 15 bases left between them. Germline V CDR1 and CDR2: MRHNA, SNTAGT. The CDR3 consists of 15 residues. CDR3 DNA: TGTGCCAGCAGTGAAGACAAGGGGAAGATAGATACGCAGTATTTT. This encodes CASSEDKGKIDTQYF.

The chain uses TRBV14 and TRBJ2-7; D might be TRBD1 (6 bases). Germline V lookup: CDR1 SGHDN, CDR2 FVKESK. The CDR3 is made up of 14 amino acids. Trimming stripped 3 bases from V and 7 bases from J, with 16 bases between. DNA of the CDR3: TGTGCCAGCAGCCATCTTCGTTTTAGGGGGGAGCAGTACTTC. Its translation is CASSHLRFRGEQYF.

This rearrangement joins TRBV7-8 to TRBJ1-2; D gene ambiguous. V shed 5 bases and J shed 3 bases, with 13 bases lying between them. The CDR3 has 14 amino acids. Germline V gives CDR1 SGHVS, CDR2 FQNEAQ. This CDR3 reads CASSLLTLYYGYTF. As DNA, the CDR3 is TGTGCCAGCAGCCTGCTGACTTTGTACTATGGCTACACCTTC.

The chain has TRBV9 and TRBJ1-1; a weak D match, TRBD1 (6 bases). The CDR3 is 19 residues long. The germline V gene encodes CDR1 SGDLS and CDR2 YYNGEE. V lost 2 bases to trimming and J lost 3 bases, with 26 bases between them. As DNA, the CDR3 is TGTGCCAGCAGCGTTCTCGCACAGGCTTGGGGGGGGCGGTACACTGAAGCTTTCTTT. This codes for CASSVLAQAWGGRYTEAFF.

V and J are TRBV6-5 and TRBJ1-1, with D unresolved. V lost 5 bases to trimming and J lost 1 base, with 8 bases between them. Germline V lookup: CDR1 MNHEY, CDR2 SVGAGI. The CDR3 is 13 amino acids. CDR3 sequence: CASSERANTEAFF. CDR3 nucleotide sequence: TGTGCCAGCAGTGAACGAGCGAACACTGAAGCTTTCTTT.

The V gene is TRBV6-5, the J gene TRBJ1-2, with TRBD1 identical over 9 bases. Germline values: CDR1 MNHEY, CDR2 SVGAGI. With V trimmed by 0 bases and J by 6 bases, 2 bases remained unmatched. The CDR3 is made up of 14 amino acids. The CDR3 DNA is TGTGCCAGCAGTTACTCAGGACAGGGGAATGGCTACACCTTC. The encoded protein is CASSYSGQGNGYTF.